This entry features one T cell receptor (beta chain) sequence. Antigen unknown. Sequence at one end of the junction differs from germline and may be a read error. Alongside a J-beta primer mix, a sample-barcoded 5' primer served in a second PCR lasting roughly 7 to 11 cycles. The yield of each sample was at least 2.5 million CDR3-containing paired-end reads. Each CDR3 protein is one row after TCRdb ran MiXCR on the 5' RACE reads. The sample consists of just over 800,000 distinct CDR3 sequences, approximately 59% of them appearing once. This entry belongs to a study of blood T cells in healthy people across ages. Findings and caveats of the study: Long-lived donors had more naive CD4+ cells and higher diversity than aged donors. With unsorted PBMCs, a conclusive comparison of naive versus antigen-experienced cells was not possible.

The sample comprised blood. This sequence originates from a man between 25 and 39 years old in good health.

CDR3 sequence: CASTRRMWMNTEAFF. The CDR3 DNA reads as TGTGCTAGCACACGCCGAATGTGGATGAACACTGAAGCTTTCTTT. This chain uses TRBV12-3 or TRBV12-4 with TRBJ1-1; D uncertain. This CDR3 region has 15 residues.